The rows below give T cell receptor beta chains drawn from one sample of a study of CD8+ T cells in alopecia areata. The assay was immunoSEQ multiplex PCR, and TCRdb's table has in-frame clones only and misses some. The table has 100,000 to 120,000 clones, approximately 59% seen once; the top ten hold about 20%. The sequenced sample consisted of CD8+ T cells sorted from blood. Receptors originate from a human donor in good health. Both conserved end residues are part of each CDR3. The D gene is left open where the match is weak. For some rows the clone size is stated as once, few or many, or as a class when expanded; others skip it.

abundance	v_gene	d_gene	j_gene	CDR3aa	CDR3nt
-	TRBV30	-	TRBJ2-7	CAWSVGPSYEQYF	TGTGCCTGGAGTGTGGGGCCCTCCTACGAGCAGTACTTC
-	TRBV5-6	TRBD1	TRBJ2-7	CASSPRDRHPRGYEQYF	TGTGCCAGCAGCCCACGGGACAGGCACCCTCGAGGCTACGAGCAGTACTTC
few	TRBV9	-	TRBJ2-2	CASKSGVGGELFF	TGTGCCAGCAAGTCAGGAGTGGGCGGGGAGCTGTTTTTT
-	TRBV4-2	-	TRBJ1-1	CASSQDLWGPEAEAFF	TGTGCCAGCAGCCAAGATTTGTGGGGGCCAGAGGCTGAAGCTTTCTTT
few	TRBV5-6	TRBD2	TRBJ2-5	CASSLAARLAEVQETQYF	TGTGCCAGCAGCTTGGCCGCGAGACTAGCGGAGGTCCAAGAGACCCAGTACTTC
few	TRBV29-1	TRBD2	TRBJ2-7	CSVESQGGTYEQYF	TGCAGCGTTGAAAGCCAGGGAGGGACCTACGAGCAGTACTTC
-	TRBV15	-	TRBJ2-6	CATSRDRLSGANVLTF	TGTGCCACCAGCAGAGATAGACTCTCTGGGGCCAACGTCCTGACTTTC
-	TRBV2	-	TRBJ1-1	CASSVPADLPNTEAFF	TGTGCCAGCAGTGTCCCCGCAGATCTTCCGAACACTGAAGCTTTCTTT
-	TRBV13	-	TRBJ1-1	CASSLETEAFF	TGTGCCAGCAGCTTAGAAACTGAAGCTTTCTTT
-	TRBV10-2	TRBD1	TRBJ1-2	CASSENAGQGSYTF	TGCGCCAGCAGCGAGAACGCCGGACAGGGAAGCTACACCTTC
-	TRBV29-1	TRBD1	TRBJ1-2	CSADTGQSSRGYTF	TGCAGCGCCGATACGGGACAGTCAAGCAGAGGCTACACCTTC
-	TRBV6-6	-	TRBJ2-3	CASSGEADTQYF	TGTGCCAGCAGTGGAGAGGCAGATACGCAGTATTTT
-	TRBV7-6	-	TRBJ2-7	CASSLSEGAYEQYF	TGTGCCAGCAGCTTATCGGAAGGAGCCTACGAGCAGTACTTC
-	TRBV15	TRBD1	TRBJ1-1	CATSRAQTGGNTEAFF	TGTGCCACCAGCAGAGCCCAGACAGGGGGGAACACTGAAGCTTTCTTT
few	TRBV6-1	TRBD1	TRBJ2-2	CASSAGTGETGELFF	TGTGCCAGCAGTGCCGGGACAGGAGAAACCGGGGAGCTGTTTTTT
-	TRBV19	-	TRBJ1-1	CASSRWTGGTEAFF	TGTGCCAGTAGTAGGTGGACGGGGGGGACTGAAGCTTTCTTT
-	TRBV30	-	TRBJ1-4	CAWKVVEKLFF	TGTGCCTGGAAGGTTGTCGAAAAACTGTTTTTT
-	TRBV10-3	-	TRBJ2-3	CAIIGTDHTDTQYF	TGTGCCATCATAGGGACCGACCACACAGATACGCAGTATTTT
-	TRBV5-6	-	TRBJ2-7	CASSSQLARSSYEQYF	TGTGCCAGCAGCTCCCAGCTAGCGAGATCCTCCTACGAGCAGTACTTC
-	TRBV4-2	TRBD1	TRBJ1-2	CASSQGQNYGYTF	TGTGCCAGCAGCCAGGGACAGAACTATGGCTACACCTTC
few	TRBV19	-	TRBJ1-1	CASSMRGSTEAFF	TGTGCCAGTAGTATGAGGGGGAGCACTGAAGCTTTCTTT
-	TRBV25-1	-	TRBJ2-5	CASSERGHRETQYF	TGTGCCAGCAGTGAAAGGGGACATCGAGAGACCCAGTACTTC
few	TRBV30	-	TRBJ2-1	CAWRYINEQFF	TGTGCCTGGAGATACATCAATGAGCAGTTCTTC
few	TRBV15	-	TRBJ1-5	CATSSGRGPNQPQHF	TGTGCCACCAGCAGCGGCAGGGGCCCTAATCAGCCCCAGCATTTT
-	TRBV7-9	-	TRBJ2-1	CASSPVGGQQFYNEQFF	TGTGCCAGCAGCCCCGTGGGGGGACAACAATTCTACAATGAGCAGTTCTTC
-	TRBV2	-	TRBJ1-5	CASSDPRKDPQHRQPQHF	TGTGCCAGCAGTGATCCTCGCAAGGACCCGCAGCACAGGCAGCCCCAGCATTTT
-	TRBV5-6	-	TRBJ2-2	CASSQGGGELFF	TGTGCCAGCAGCCAGGGAGGCGGGGAGCTGTTTTTT
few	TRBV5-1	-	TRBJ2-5	CASSSRSRVETQYF	TGCGCCAGCAGCTCCAGGAGTAGGGTAGAGACCCAGTACTTC
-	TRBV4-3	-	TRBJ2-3	CASSQDLAREGPDTQYF	TGCGCCAGCAGCCAAGATCTGGCCAGGGAAGGACCAGATACGCAGTATTTT
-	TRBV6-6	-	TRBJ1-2	CASSYSSYTF	TGTGCCAGCAGTTACTCCAGCTACACCTTC
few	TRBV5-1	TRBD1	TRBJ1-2	CASSLWPGGSAYGYTF	TGCGCCAGCAGCTTGTGGCCAGGGGGCAGCGCCTATGGCTACACCTTC
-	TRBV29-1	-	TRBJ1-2	CSVEDRGGYTF	TGCAGCGTTGAAGATCGGGGGGGCTACACCTTC
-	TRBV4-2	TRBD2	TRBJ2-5	CASSQETGGWDETQYF	TGTGCCAGCAGCCAAGAGACGGGGGGATGGGATGAGACCCAGTACTTC
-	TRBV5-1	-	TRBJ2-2	CASSLNTGELFF	TGCGCCAGCAGCTTGAACACCGGGGAGCTGTTTTTT
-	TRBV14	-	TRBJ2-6	CASSQVAFRGSSGANVLTF	TGTGCCAGCAGCCAAGTTGCTTTCAGGGGAAGCTCTGGGGCCAACGTCCTGACTTTC
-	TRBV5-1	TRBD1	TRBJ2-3	CASSIDRANTDTQYF	TGCGCCAGCAGCATCGACAGGGCCAACACAGATACGCAGTATTTT
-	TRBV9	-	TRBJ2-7	CASSDGGAGYEQYF	TGTGCCAGCAGCGATGGTGGGGCGGGATACGAGCAGTACTTC
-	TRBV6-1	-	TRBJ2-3	CASSEAGARGDTQYF	TGTGCCAGCAGTGAAGCCGGGGCGCGTGGAGATACGCAGTATTTT
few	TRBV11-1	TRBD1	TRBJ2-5	CASSPGTGQETQYF	TGTGCCAGCAGCCCCGGGACAGGCCAAGAGACCCAGTACTTC
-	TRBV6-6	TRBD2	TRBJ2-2	CASSYGTSESGELFF	TGTGCCAGCAGTTACGGGACTAGTGAAAGCGGGGAGCTGTTTTTT
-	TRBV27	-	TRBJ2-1	CASHEGNEQFF	TGTGCCAGCCACGAGGGCAATGAGCAGTTCTTC